This passage covers 13 T cell receptor beta chains from one sample sequenced in a study of blood T cell repertoires in COVID-19. The method was immunoSEQ multiplex PCR; TCRdb's version includes in-frame clones alone and lacks a portion of them. This repertoire shows about 270,000 clones, around nine tenths found once; its top ten account for around 9%. The sequencing input was peripheral blood. The receptors originated from a man aged 40-49 years with active or convalescent COVID-19.

The chain links TRBV9 to TRBJ2-2, with TRBD1 as a possible D gene (5 bases). Germline CDR1 is SGDLS and CDR2 is YYNGEE. Between the trimmed V and J ends, which lost 0 bases and 0 bases, there was a span of 12 bases. The CDR3 is 17 amino acids. The CDR3 loop reads CASSVGAGRTNTGELFF. CDR3 nucleotides: TGTGCCAGCAGCGTAGGAGCAGGGCGTACGAACACCGGGGAGCTGTTTTTT. Full variable domain (rest looked up from reference TRBV9 and TRBJ2-2): DSGVTQTPKHLITATGQRVTLRCSPRSGDLSVYWYQQSLDQGLQFLIQYYNGEERAKGNILERFSAQQFPDLHSELNLSSLELGDSALYFCASSVGAGRTNTGELFFGEGSRLTVL.

The rearrangement joins TRBV5-1 to TRBJ2-1; 9 bases fit TRBD1. Germline V gene sequence: CDR1 SGHRS, CDR2 YFSETQ. This CDR3 spans 14 amino acids. V lost 3 bases and J lost 5; bases outside the gene matches: 3. In DNA form, the CDR3 reads TGCGCCAGCAGCTCCGGGGACAGGGACAATGAGCAGTTCTTC. Translating it yields CASSSGDRDNEQFF.

The chain recombines TRBV9 with TRBJ2-3; the match to TRBD2 covers 7 bases. The CDR3 consists of 15 residues. Germline V gene lookup returns CDR1 SGDLS and CDR2 YYNGEE. J lost 4 bases, V lost 4 bases, and 9 bases had no gene match. The CDR3 region is CASSTSTSRADTQYF. DNA of the CDR3: TGTGCCAGCAGCACCTCGACTAGCCGCGCAGATACGCAGTATTTT.

The chain has TRBV9 and TRBJ2-1, with 9 positions matching TRBD1. The CDR3 sequence is 17 residues long. The V gene's germline CDR1 is SGDLS and CDR2 YYNGEE. J was trimmed by 4 bases and V by 3 bases; bases with no gene match: 11. The CDR3 region is CASSAPRTGAAYNEQFF. CDR3 DNA sequence: TGTGCCAGCAGCGCTCCCCGGACAGGGGCCGCGTACAATGAGCAGTTCTTC.

The V and J genes are TRBV7-3 and TRBJ2-1; 8 bases match TRBD1. The V gene end was trimmed by 2 bases and the J gene end by 8 bases; junction bases not matched to a gene: 8. Germline V gene data show CDR1 as SGHTA and CDR2 as FQGTGA. The CDR3 sequence is 15 residues long. The CDR3 nucleotides are TGTGCCAGCAGCTTATATCCGGACAGGGTTGATGAGCAGTTCTTC. This translates into CASSLYPDRVDEQFF. The full variable domain, rest sourced from reference TRBV7-3 and TRBJ2-1, is GAGVSQTPSNKVTEKGKYVELRCDPISGHTALYWYRQSLGQGPEFLIYFQGTGAADDSGLPNDRFFAVRPEGSVSTLKIQRTERGDSAVYLCASSLYPDRVDEQFFGPGTRLTVL.

The V gene is TRBV5-6, the J gene TRBJ2-7, with D possibly being TRBD2 (5 bases). The CDR3 runs to 13 residues. V was clipped by 4 bases and J by 4 bases, with 12 bases between them. Germline values: CDR1 SGHDT, CDR2 YYEEEE. CDR3 sequence: CASSPRGLYEQYF. For the CDR3, the DNA is TGTGCCAGCAGCCCCCGGGGTTTATACGAGCAGTACTTC.

The V call is TRBV2, the J call TRBJ1-1; possibly TRBD1 for D (5 bases). CDR1 SNHLY and CDR2 FYNNEI come from the germline V gene. The CDR3 sequence is 14 residues long. V shed 5 bases and J shed 1 base, with 11 bases lying between them. Here the CDR3 DNA reads TGTGCCAGCAGTAGGAGGGACCCGAACACTGAAGCTTTCTTT. Translating gives CASSRRDPNTEAFF.

The sample holds one count of this clone. The chain employs TRBV5-1 and TRBJ2-1; 15 nucleotides agree with TRBD2. V lost 4 bases and J lost 8; bases outside the gene matches: 4. The V gene's germline CDR1 is SGHRS and CDR2 YFSETQ. The CDR3 has 15 amino acids. The CDR3 loop reads CASSAGLAGGYEQFF. The CDR3, as DNA: TGCGCCAGCAGCGCCGGACTAGCGGGAGGGTATGAGCAGTTCTTC. The entire variable domain, with the rest obtained from reference TRBV5-1 and TRBJ2-1, is as follows: KAGVTQTPRYLIKTRGQQVTLSCSPISGHRSVSWYQQTPGQGLQFLFEYFSETQRNKGNFPGRFSGRQFSNSRSEMNVSTLELGDSALYLCASSAGLAGGYEQFFGPGTRLTVL.

V usage is TRBV7-2 and J usage is TRBJ2-5, with D unresolved. Germline lookup yields CDR1 SGHTA and CDR2 FQGNSA. Trimming removed 5 bases from V and 1 base from J, with 5 bases in between. CDR3 length equals 12 residues. This CDR3 reads CASSVLQETQYF. For the CDR3, the DNA is TGTGCCAGCAGCGTCCTCCAAGAGACCCAGTACTTC.

This chain connects TRBV30 to TRBJ2-3; TRBD1 might be the D (6 bases). CDR3 length: 15 amino acids. In germline, CDR1 is GTSNPN, CDR2 SVGIG (reference sequence). Trimming shortened V by 5 bases and J by 0 bases, and 15 bases separated the two germline ends. This chain's CDR3 is CAWGYRDDSTDTQYF. The CDR3 bases are TGTGCCTGGGGATACAGGGACGATAGCACAGATACGCAGTATTTT.

This clone is a singleton in its sample. This chain connects TRBV9 to TRBJ1-4, with unresolved D. This CDR3 comprises 14 residues. V lost 2 bases and J 3 bases, leaving 8 bases between the germline ends. The germline V gene has CDR1 SGDLS and CDR2 YYNGEE. CDR3 loop: CASSVPGANEKLFF. The DNA for the CDR3 is TGTGCCAGCAGCGTCCCGGGAGCTAATGAAAAACTGTTTTTT.

The CDR3 region is CASSRQGVEVSYNSPLHF. CDR3 DNA sequence: TGTGCCAGCAGTCGACAGGGCGTCGAAGTCTCCTATAATTCACCCCTCCACTTT. This chain uses TRBV6-6 with TRBJ1-6, with 7 bases identical to TRBD1. The CDR3 is made up of 18 amino acids. From germline, CDR1 is MNHNY and CDR2 SVGAGI (reference sequence). J lost 0 bases, V lost 5 bases, and 10 bases had no gene match.

The V gene is TRBV5-4, the J gene TRBJ1-2, with TRBD1 identical over 8 bases. CDR1 and CDR2 from the germline V gene are SGHNT and YYREEE (reference sequence). Germline trimming cut 0 bases from V and 8 bases from J; bases unmatched to any gene: 3. This CDR3 has 13 residues. CDR3 bases: TGTGCCAGCAGCTTGGACAGGGGGGGAGGCTACACCTTC. Residues: CASSLDRGGGYTF. The variable domain in full, with the rest retrieved from reference TRBV5-4 and TRBJ1-2, is ETGVTQSPTHLIKTRGQQVTLRCSSQSGHNTVSWYQQALGQGPQFIFQYYREEENGRGNFPPRFSGLQFPNYSSELNVNALELDDSALYLCASSLDRGGGYTFGSGTRLTVV.